This T cell receptor beta chain was found in a study of blood T cell repertoires in COVID-19. Study-level background: Researchers got acute and convalescent COVID-19 samples from the United States, Italy and Spain. T cells, B-cell-depleted T cells, or PBMCs provided the cDNA or gDNA that served as material.

The CDR3 is made up of 16 amino acids. Germline CDR1 SEHNR, CDR2 FQNEAQ (reference sequence). Trimming pared 1 base from V and 0 bases from J, leaving 10 bases between. Original handling: Counts of nucleated cells, estimated from reference gene primer amplification, were obtained. Clones were sequenced by immunoSEQ multiplex PCR, and TCRdb holds only the in-frame ones, with some missing. The D gene and trimming were derived from the DNA, and the V and J assignments and clone size from that table. The table has about 160,000 clones, about nine tenths seen once. This TCR was sampled from a woman in her sixties with active or convalescent COVID-19. The genes are TRBV7-9 and TRBJ1-5; D not certain. Sample: peripheral blood. Here the CDR3 reads CASSLEPGYSNQPQHF. The CDR3 DNA reads as TGTGCCAGCAGCTTAGAGCCAGGCTATAGCAATCAGCCCCAGCATTTT.